This is a list of T cell receptor beta chains from one sample in a study of T cell clusters in autoimmune cytopenias. TCRdb reworked the multiplex PCR reads into one entry per CDR3 protein, no DNA. This sample contains around 9,800 distinct CDR3 sequences. These same data were also listed under a study on T cell repertoires in aging, cancer and after chemotherapy.

What was sequenced was peripheral blood. Source of these receptors: a human donor in good health. Each CDR3 is given with its conserved first and last residue. Clone size is shown for a subset of rows, as once, few, many or a class of expanded clone.

CDR3aa,abundance,j_gene,v_gene
CASRFRTGDYGYTF,medium-sized,TRBJ1-2,TRBV5-5
CASSEAQRTARFNEKLFF,NA,TRBJ1-4,TRBV6-1
CASSQDPGTGGNEQFF,NA,TRBJ2-1,TRBV4-2
CATSNPGEGYNEQFF,NA,TRBJ2-1,TRBV15
CASSDLGQGFSYEQYF,NA,TRBJ2-7,TRBV2
CASSATYNSPLHF,NA,TRBJ1-6,TRBV11-2
CATSTSTGEETQYF,NA,TRBJ2-5,TRBV15
CASSPGQGNSPLHF,medium-sized,TRBJ1-6,TRBV4-1
CASSLVGDGEFF,medium-sized,TRBJ2-1,TRBV7-9
CASSQEQSGTIYF,NA,TRBJ1-3,TRBV4-3
CASSYSGGFTDTQYF,NA,TRBJ2-3,TRBV6-5
CASTTGGQPQHF,NA,TRBJ1-5,TRBV6-1
CSARLGGTRQYF,NA,TRBJ2-3,TRBV20-1
CASSKEGVSYEQYF,NA,TRBJ2-7,TRBV21-1
CAWKSAAAGTEAFF,NA,TRBJ1-1,TRBV30
CASSHGFTNTGELFF,NA,TRBJ2-2,TRBV12-3/TRBV12-4
CASSLEVGESYEQYF,NA,TRBJ2-7,TRBV7-9
CASSLGLASPSGYTF,NA,TRBJ1-2,TRBV5-1
CASSRGDYNEQFF,NA,TRBJ2-1,TRBV7-3
CATSKGQGASEAFF,NA,TRBJ1-1,TRBV15
CSVVRDRVVKTQYF,medium-sized,TRBJ2-5,TRBV29-1
CASRAGGSSYEQYF,NA,TRBJ2-7,TRBV12-3/TRBV12-4
CAWTGDFSYNEQFF,NA,TRBJ2-1,TRBV30
CASSPESGGPTITYEQYF,NA,TRBJ2-7,TRBV7-2
CASSLDRTGGIDIRAFF,NA,TRBJ1-1,TRBV12-3/TRBV12-4
CASSLGYTEAFF,NA,TRBJ1-1,TRBV7-9
CSAATGSDYGYTF,NA,TRBJ1-2,TRBV20-1
CASSGGTEAFF,NA,TRBJ1-1,TRBV28
CATSNTGQGPYGYTF,NA,TRBJ1-2,TRBV24-1
CASRRNRDRGYEQYF,medium-sized,TRBJ2-7,TRBV27
CAISDVRDTQYF,NA,TRBJ2-3,TRBV10-3
CASRVQGNEQYF,NA,TRBJ2-7,TRBV28
CASSQRDRASSYEQYF,NA,TRBJ2-7,TRBV4-1
CASSQDRGGLPQYF,NA,TRBJ2-3,TRBV4-1
CASRAPSFGYTF,NA,TRBJ1-2,TRBV12-3/TRBV12-4
CSVVSPPSYEQYF,medium-sized,TRBJ2-7,TRBV29-1
CSAISRTSGGHTDTQYF,NA,TRBJ2-3,TRBV20-1
CSVEDFGGAGETQYF,NA,TRBJ2-5,TRBV29-1
CSARKGQNTEAFF,NA,TRBJ1-1,TRBV20-1
CASSIVDRGPGELFF,medium-sized,TRBJ2-2,TRBV19